This entry is about one T cell receptor (beta chain). The antigen is unknown. These data originate in a study of cytomegalovirus exposure and HLA in healthy donors. On the study more broadly: In a previous analysis, 120 million or so unique TCR beta sequences were found from roughly 180 million T cells. Study results and limitations: DRB1 had the most TCR associations and HLA-C the fewest, a later analysis found, with rates varying by HLA locus. When the data were analyzed later, several of the most significant clusters appeared to be linked to common viral pathogens.

PCR used 60 Vbeta primers and 13 Jbeta primers. This table comes from immunoSEQ multiplex PCR, and its TCRdb copy is limited to in-frame clones, with some not included. This sample has 100,000 to 150,000 clones, with about 78% found just once. The source of this sequence is a female donor in good health and CMV-seronegative. The sample comprised PBMCs.

The CDR3 DNA reads TGCGCCAGCAGCTTGGGGGGGCGCACTGAAGCTTTCTTT. Translating it yields CASSLGGRTEAFF. V gene TRBV5-1 combines with J gene TRBJ1-1, with D tentatively TRBD1 (6 bases). Deletions cut 0 bases from V and 4 bases from J, with 7 bases between. CDR1 is SGHRS, CDR2 YFSETQ, per germline. The length of the CDR3 is 13 residues.